This T cell receptor (beta chain) originates from a study of regulatory T cells in long-lasting Graves disease. Study overall: Graves' patients (newly diagnosed) had been on antithyroid drugs under 3 months. Study conclusions and caveats: Peripheral blood, not thyroid tissue, was the sole material studied. Sample size, which was small, may have reduced accuracy.

Time point defined: newly diagnosed GD, antithyroid drugs for less than 3 months. Generation of the TCR library employed RNA extracted from PBMCs. To note about this clonotype: The target antigen is unknown.

This CDR3 comprises 14 residues. CDR1 DFQATT and CDR2 SNEGSKA come from the germline V gene (reference sequence). Trimming at V came to 6 bases and at J to 5 bases, leaving 10 bases not matched to a gene. The authors built TCR beta libraries using iRepertoire HTBI primers and Arm-PCR of CDR3 regions. TCRdb redid the calling of the multiplex PCR reads with MiXCR, one entry per CDR3 protein. This sample carries 680,000 or so distinct CDR3 sequences, approximately 15% of them seen once, and the ten largest clones take approximately 18%. These data were also filed under a second study, of T cells in Graves' hyperthyroidism and ophthalmopathy. This second study says: Most thyroid clonotypes that were expanded above 0.001 also turned up in blood.

The chain is built from TRBV20-1 and TRBJ2-1; TRBD2 matches at 7 bases. The sequence derives from a woman in her thirties with Graves disease. Specimen: peripheral blood mononuclear cells (PBMCs), collected at new diagnosis, from a patient treated with antithyroid drugs. The CDR3 loop reads CSAPESGMDNEQFF. The CDR3 nucleotides read TGCAGTGCGCCTGAGAGCGGGATGGACAATGAGCAGTTCTTC.